Here is one T cell receptor (beta chain) with its context. This clone's antigen is unknown. The input lacks base qualities; no much larger clone sits a single base away. The sample originates from a study of blood T cell repertoires in COVID-19 (TCRdb year 2020). As for the study more broadly: Samples from collaborators originated in the United States, Italy and Spain and spanned both the acute and convalescent phases of COVID-19. HLA class I and class II types, where available, came from metadata supplied by the sample provider rather than from assay-based typing. The samples were drawn from the first 160 participants of the ongoing ImmuneRACE study and from some 1,300 subjects provided by 6 global collaborators. Deeply sampled blood TCRbeta repertoires from subjects exposed to, actively infected with, or recovered from COVID-19 were included in the dataset. Nearly every sample came with metadata listing a de-identified subject ID, COVID-19 status, age in years and sex. The repertoires were released in a freely available public database meant as a resource for research on the immune response to SARS-CoV-2. The material from the prospective study consisted of cDNA or gDNA derived from T cells, B-cell-depleted T cells, or PBMCs.

TCRbeta CDR3 regions were amplified from genomic DNA using the immunoSEQ Assay, a bias-controlled multiplex PCR. As for how the authors treated the data: Nucleated cell counts per sample were estimated from amplification of reference gene primers within the assay. Sequence reads were collapsed and filtered to measure the absolute abundance of every unique TCRbeta CDR3 rearrangement. For each sample, productive Simpson clonality was calculated as the square root of Simpson's diversity index over productive rearrangements. TCRdb holds this immuneACCESS table with in-frame rearrangements only. Some clones are missing; in checked studies, unresolved V genes explain under half, and the rest has no known cause. V and J calls plus clone size are reproduced from that table; the DNA served to infer D and trimming. For this sample the table gives under 150,000 clones, of which around 85% were detected only once. The top ten hold approximately 5% of the sample.

One collaborating source in Seattle enrolled patients while the patients were actively infected and followed the patients over time throughout the course of disease. Collaborating institutions collected whole blood in K2EDTA tubes following their own protocols. For TCRbeta analysis, collaborators shipped samples as frozen whole blood, isolated PBMCs, or DNA extracted from either of those sample types. Overall results and qualifications from the work: How much clinical and demographic metadata was included differed by source and by participant, and the metadata was provided uncurated.

V is clipped by 4 bases and J by 5 bases, and the sequence between their germline boundaries is 14 bases long. The germline V gene gives CDR1 as SGHAT and CDR2 as FQNNGV. Spanning cysteine to phenylalanine, the CDR3 consists of 14 amino acids. The DNA shown is the 42-base CDR3, in frame from base 1. Sequencing was performed on peripheral blood. The TCR was taken from a woman in her sixties with COVID-19, enrolled during active disease. The chain links TRBV11-2 with TRBJ1-2; TRBD1 is possibly the D segment (6 matching bases). The CDR3 reads as follows: CASSSAGQRYGYTF. The nucleotides are TGTGCCAGCAGCTCCGCTGGACAGCGGTATGGCTACACCTTC.